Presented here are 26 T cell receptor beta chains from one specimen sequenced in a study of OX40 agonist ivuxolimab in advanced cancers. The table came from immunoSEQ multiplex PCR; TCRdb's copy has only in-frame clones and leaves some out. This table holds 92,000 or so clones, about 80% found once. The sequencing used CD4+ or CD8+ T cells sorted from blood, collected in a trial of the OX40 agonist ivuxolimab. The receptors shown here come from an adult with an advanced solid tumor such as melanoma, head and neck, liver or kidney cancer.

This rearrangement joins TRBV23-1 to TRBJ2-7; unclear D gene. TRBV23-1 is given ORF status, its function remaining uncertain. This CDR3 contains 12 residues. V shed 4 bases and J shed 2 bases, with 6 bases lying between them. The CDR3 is CASSRLPYEQYF. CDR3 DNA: TGCGCCAGCAGTCGATTGCCCTACGAGCAGTACTTC.

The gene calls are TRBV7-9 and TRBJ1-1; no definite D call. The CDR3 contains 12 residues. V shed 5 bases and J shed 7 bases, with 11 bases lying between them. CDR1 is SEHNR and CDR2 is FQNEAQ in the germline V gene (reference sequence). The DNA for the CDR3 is TGTGCCAGCAGCCCGTCAAGGGATGAAGCTTTCTTT. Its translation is CASSPSRDEAFF. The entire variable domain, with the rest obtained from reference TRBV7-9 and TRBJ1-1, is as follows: DTGVSQNPRHKITKRGQNVTFRCDPISEHNRLYWYRQTLGQGPEFLTYFQNEAQLEKSRLLSDRFSAERPKGSFSTLEIQRTEQGDSAMYLCASSPSRDEAFFGQGTRLTVV.

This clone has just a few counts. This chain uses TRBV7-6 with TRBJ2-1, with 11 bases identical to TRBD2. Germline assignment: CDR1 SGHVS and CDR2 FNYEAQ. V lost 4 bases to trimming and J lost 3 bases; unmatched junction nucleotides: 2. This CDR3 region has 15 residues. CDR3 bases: TGTGCCAGCAGCTCCCTAGCGGGAGGCTACAATGAGCAGTTCTTC. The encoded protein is CASSSLAGGYNEQFF.

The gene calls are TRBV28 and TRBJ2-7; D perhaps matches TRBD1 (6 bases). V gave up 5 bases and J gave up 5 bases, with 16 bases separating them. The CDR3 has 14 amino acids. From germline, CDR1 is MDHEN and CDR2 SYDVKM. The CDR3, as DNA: TGTGCCAGCAGTGTGAATTACAGGGTCCACGAGCAGTACTTC. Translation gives CASSVNYRVHEQYF.

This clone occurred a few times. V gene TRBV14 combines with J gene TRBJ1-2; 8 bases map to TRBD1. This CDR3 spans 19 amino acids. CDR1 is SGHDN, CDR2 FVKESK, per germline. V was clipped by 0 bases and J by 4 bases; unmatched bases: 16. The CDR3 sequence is CASSQDPRNRGNWGYGYTF. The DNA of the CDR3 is TGTGCCAGCAGCCAAGACCCCCGGAACAGGGGGAACTGGGGCTATGGCTACACCTTC.

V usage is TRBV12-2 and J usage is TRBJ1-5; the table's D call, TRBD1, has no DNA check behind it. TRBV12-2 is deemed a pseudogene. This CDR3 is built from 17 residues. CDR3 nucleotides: TGTGCAAGTCGCTTAGTAAACAGGGGATATAGCAATCAGCCCCAGCATTTT. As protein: CASRLVNRGYSNQPQHF.

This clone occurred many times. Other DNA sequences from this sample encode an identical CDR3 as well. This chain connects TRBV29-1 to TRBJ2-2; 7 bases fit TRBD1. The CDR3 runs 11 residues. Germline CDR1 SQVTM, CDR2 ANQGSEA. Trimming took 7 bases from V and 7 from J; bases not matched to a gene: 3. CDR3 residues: CSARGSGELFF. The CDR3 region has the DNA TGCAGCGCCAGGGGGAGCGGGGAGCTGTTTTTT.

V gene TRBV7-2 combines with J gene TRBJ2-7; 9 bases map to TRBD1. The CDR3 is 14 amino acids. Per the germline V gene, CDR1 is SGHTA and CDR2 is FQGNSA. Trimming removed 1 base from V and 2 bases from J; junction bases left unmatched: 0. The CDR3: CASSLDRGPYEQYF. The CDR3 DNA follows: TGTGCCAGCAGCTTAGACAGGGGGCCCTACGAGCAGTACTTC.

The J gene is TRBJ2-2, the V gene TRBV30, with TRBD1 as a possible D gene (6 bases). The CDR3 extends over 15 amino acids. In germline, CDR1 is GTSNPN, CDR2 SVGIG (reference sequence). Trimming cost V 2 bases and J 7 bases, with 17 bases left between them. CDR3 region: CAWSYRDGFGGELFF. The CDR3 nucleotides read TGTGCCTGGAGTTACAGGGATGGTTTCGGCGGGGAGCTGTTTTTT.

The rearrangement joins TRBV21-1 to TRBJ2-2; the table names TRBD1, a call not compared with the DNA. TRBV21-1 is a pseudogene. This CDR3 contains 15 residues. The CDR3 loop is CASTTGTHDTGELFF. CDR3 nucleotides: TGTGCCAGCACTACAGGGACGCACGACACCGGGGAGCTGTTTTTT.

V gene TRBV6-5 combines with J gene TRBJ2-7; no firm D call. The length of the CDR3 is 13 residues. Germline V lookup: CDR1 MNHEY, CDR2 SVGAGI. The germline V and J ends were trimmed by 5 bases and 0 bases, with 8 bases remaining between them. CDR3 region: CASSETDSYEQYF. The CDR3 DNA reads TGTGCCAGCAGTGAGACCGACTCCTACGAGCAGTACTTC.

The CDR3 DNA sequence: TGTGCCAGCAGTTACTCGGGACAGGGAGATGCGGACATTCAGTACTTC. Residues: CASSYSGQGDADIQYF. The chain employs TRBV6-5 and TRBJ2-4; TRBD1 matches 9 bases. This CDR3 contains 16 residues. Germline-derived CDR1 and CDR2 are MNHEY and SVGAGI. With V trimmed by 0 bases and J by 8 bases, 8 bases remained unmatched.

The CDR3 reads CASSSRGGSRDTQYF. In DNA form, the CDR3 reads TGTGCCAGCAGCTCCCGGGGGGGCTCACGGGATACGCAGTATTTT. This sequence joins TRBV7-2 and TRBJ2-3; 8 positions agree with TRBD2. Per the germline V gene, CDR1 is SGHTA and CDR2 is FQGNSA. This CDR3 region has 15 residues. Unmatched junction bases numbered 9, after V lost 4 bases and J lost 6 bases.

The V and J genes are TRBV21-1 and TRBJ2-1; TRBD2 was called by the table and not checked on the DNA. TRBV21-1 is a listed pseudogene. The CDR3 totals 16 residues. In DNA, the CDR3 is TGTGCCAGCAGCCCCAGGACTAGCGGGAGGGACAATGAGCAGTTCTTC. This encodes CASSPRTSGRDNEQFF.

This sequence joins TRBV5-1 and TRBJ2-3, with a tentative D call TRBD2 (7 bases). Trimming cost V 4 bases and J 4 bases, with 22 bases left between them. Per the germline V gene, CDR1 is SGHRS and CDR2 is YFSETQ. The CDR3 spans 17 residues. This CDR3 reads CASSPPLGGGAPDTQYF. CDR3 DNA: TGCGCCAGCAGCCCCCCGCTGGGTGGGGGGGCCCCAGATACGCAGTATTTT.

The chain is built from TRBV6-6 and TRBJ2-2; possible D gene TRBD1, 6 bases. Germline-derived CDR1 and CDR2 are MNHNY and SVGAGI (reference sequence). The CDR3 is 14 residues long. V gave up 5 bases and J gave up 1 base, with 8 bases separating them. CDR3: CASSTTGNTGELFF. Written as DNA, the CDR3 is TGTGCCAGCAGTACGACAGGGAACACCGGGGAGCTGTTTTTT.

CDR3 nucleotide sequence: TGTGCCAGCAAGGTTGAGCCTGGGGATACGCAGTATTTT. Translated: CASKVEPGDTQYF. This chain links TRBV7-3 with TRBJ2-3; D gene ambiguous. Trimming cost V 7 bases and J 6 bases, with 14 bases left between them. Germline values: CDR1 SGHTA, CDR2 FQGTGA. The CDR3 has 13 residues.

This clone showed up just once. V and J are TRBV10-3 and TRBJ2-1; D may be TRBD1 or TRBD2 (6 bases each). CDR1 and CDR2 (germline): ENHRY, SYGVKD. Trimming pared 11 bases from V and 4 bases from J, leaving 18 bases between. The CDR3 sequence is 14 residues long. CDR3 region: CASEGGRAYNEQFF. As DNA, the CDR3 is TGTGCCTCCGAAGGGGGGAGAGCGTACAATGAGCAGTTCTTC.

The CDR3 bases are TGTGCCAGAAGCCGGACGCGACAGGGTCTCGACGAGCAGTACTTC. Translation gives CARSRTRQGLDEQYF. V is TRBV5-3 and J is TRBJ2-7; 7 nucleotides line up with TRBD1. TRBV5-3 is an open reading frame, and its role is uncertain. Trimming took 4 bases from V and 5 from J; bases not matched to a gene: 12. This CDR3 is 15 amino acids long.

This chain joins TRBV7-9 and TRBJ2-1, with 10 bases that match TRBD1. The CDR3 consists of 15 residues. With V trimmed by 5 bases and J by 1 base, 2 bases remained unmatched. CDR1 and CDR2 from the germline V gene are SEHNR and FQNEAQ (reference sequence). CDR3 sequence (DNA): TGTGCCAGCAGCCTGGGACAGGGGTCCTACAATGAGCAGTTCTTC. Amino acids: CASSLGQGSYNEQFF.

The CDR3 loop reads CAWTSGGKNTGELFF. The CDR3 region has the DNA TGTGCCTGGACCTCCGGGGGGAAGAACACCGGGGAGCTGTTTTTT. The rearrangement joins TRBV30 to TRBJ2-2, with TRBD2 matching over 7 bases. This CDR3 is 15 amino acids long. CDR1 GTSNPN and CDR2 SVGIG come from the germline V gene (reference sequence). V dropped 4 bases and J dropped 1; count of bases not matched to a gene: 6.

The CDR3: CASSSSYSGELFF. The CDR3 nucleotides read TGTGCCAGCAGCTCATCTTATTCCGGGGAGCTGTTTTTT. The chain employs TRBV7-9 and TRBJ2-2; D gene uncertain. The V and J ends lost 4 bases and 6 bases respectively, with 9 bases between them. The V gene's germline CDR1 is SEHNR and CDR2 FQNEAQ (reference sequence). The CDR3 is made up of 13 amino acids.

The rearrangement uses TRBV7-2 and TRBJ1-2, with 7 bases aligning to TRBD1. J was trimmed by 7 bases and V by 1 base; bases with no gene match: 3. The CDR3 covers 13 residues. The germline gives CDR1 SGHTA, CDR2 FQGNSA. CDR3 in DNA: TGTGCCAGCAGCTTAGTAGGGGGCCCTGGCTACACCTTC. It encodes CASSLVGGPGYTF.

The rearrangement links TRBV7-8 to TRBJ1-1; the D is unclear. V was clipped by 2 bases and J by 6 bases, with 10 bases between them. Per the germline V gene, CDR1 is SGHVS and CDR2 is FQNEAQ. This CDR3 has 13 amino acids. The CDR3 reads CASSLNMRAEAFF. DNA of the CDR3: TGTGCCAGCAGCTTAAACATGAGGGCTGAAGCTTTCTTT.

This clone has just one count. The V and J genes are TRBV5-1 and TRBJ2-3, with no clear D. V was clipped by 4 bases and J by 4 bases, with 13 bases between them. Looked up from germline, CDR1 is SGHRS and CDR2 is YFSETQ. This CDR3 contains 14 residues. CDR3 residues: CASSHEYPSDTQYF. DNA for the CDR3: TGCGCCAGCAGCCACGAGTATCCGTCAGATACGCAGTATTTT. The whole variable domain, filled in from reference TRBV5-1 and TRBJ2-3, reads KAGVTQTPRYLIKTRGQQVTLSCSPISGHRSVSWYQQTPGQGLQFLFEYFSETQRNKGNFPGRFSGRQFSNSRSEMNVSTLELGDSALYLCASSHEYPSDTQYFGPGTRLTVL.

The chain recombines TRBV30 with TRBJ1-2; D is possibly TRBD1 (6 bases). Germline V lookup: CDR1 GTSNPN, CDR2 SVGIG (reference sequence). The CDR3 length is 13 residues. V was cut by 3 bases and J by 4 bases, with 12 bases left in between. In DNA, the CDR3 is TGTGCCTGGAGCCGACAGGAACCCTATGGCTACACCTTC. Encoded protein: CAWSRQEPYGYTF.